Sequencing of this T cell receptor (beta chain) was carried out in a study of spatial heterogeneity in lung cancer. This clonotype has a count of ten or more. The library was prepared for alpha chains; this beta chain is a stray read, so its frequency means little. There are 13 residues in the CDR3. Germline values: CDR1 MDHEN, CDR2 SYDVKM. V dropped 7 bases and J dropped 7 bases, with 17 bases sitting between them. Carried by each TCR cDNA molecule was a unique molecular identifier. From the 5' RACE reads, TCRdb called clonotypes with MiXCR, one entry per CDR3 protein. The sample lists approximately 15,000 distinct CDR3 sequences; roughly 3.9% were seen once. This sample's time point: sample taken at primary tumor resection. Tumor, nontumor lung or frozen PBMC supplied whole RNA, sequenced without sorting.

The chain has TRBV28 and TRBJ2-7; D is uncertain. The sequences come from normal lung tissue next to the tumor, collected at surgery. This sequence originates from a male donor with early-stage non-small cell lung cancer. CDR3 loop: CASNKLAMGEQYF. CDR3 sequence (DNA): TGTGCCAGCAATAAATTAGCCATGGGGGAGCAGTACTTC.